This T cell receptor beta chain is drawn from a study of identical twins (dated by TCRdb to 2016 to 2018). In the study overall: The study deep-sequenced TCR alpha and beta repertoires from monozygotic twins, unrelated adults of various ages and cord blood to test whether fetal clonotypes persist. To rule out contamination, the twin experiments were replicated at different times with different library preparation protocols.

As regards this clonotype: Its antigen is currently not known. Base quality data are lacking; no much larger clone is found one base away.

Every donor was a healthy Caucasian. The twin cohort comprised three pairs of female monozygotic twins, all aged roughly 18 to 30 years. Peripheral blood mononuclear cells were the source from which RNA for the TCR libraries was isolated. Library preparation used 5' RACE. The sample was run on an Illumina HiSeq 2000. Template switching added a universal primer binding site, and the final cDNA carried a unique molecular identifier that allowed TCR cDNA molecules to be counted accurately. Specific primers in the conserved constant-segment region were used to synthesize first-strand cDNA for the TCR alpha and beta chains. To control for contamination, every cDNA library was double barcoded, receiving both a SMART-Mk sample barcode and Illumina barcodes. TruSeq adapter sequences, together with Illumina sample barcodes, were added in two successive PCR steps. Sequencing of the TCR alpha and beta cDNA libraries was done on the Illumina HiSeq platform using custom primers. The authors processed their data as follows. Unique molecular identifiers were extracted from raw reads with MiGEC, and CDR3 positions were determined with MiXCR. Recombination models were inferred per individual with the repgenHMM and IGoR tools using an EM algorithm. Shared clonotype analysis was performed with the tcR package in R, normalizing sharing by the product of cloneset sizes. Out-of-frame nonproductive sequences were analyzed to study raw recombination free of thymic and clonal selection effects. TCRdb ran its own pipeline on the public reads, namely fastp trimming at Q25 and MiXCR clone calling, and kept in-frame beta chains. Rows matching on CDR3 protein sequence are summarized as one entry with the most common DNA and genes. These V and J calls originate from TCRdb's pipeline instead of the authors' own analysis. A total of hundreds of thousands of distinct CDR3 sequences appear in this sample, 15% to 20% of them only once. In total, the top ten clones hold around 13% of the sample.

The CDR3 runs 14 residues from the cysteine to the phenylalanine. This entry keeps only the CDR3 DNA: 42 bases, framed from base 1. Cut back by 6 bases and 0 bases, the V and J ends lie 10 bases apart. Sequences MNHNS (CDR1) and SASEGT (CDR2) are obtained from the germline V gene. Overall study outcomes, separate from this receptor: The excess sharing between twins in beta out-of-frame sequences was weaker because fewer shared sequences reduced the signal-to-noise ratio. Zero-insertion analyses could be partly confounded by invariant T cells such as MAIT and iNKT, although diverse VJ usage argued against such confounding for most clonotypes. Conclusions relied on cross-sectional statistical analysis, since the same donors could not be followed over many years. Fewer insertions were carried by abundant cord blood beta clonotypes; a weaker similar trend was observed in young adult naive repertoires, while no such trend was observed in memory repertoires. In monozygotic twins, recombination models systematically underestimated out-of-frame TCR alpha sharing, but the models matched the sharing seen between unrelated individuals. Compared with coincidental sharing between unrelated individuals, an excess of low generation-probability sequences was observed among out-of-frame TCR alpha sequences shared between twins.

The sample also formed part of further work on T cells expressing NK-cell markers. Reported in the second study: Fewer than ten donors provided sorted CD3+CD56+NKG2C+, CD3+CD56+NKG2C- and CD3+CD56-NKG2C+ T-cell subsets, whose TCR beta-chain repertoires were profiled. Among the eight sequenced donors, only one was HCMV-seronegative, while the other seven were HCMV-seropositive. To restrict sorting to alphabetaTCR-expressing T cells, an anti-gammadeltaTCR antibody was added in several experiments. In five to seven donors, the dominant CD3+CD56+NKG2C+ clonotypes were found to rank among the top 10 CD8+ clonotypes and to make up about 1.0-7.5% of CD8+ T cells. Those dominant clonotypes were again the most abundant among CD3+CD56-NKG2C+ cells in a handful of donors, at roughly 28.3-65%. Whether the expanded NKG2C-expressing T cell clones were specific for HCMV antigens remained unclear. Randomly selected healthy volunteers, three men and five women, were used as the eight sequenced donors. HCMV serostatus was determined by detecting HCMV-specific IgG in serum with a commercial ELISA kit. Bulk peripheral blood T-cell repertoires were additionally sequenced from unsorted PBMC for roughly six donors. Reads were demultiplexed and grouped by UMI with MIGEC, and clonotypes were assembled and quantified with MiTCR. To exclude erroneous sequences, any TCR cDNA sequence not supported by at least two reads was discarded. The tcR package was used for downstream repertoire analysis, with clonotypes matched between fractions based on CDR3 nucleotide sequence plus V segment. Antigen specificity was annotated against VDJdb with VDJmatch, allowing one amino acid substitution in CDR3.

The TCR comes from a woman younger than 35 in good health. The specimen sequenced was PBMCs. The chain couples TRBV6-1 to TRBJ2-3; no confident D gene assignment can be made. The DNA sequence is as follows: TGTGCCAGCAGCATGGATAGGAGCACAGATACGCAGTATTTT. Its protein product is CASSMDRSTDTQYF.